The 20 T cell receptor beta chains below come from one sample, sequenced in a study of vaccination and CD4 T cells after COVID-19. Documented treatment: roughly ten-day PBMC culture with coronavirus spike peptide pools or control peptides (ViraFEST assay). These CD4+ T cells came from an unexposed donor, sampled before the COVID-19 pandemic (2011-2018). Once obtained from cultured CD4+ T cells, the DNA was sequenced using the Oncomine TCR Beta short-read assay. The template was genomic DNA from cultured CD4+ T cells. In TCRdb, the PCR reads were re-called with MiXCR into one record per CDR3 protein. The table has about 9,000 distinct CDR3 sequences, around 35% seen once. These receptors lack a known antigen. Material: CD4+ T cells from blood, cultured in vitro. The receptors were sampled from a human donor in good health.

The gene calls are TRBV11-2 and TRBJ2-2; D ambiguous. This CDR3 spans 13 amino acids. Germline CDR1 reads SGHAT; CDR2 reads FQNNGV. V was clipped by 3 bases and J by 4 bases, with 6 bases between them. The CDR3, as DNA: TGTGCCAGCAGCTTGGTAGGCACCGGGGAGCTGTTTTTT. Residues: CASSLVGTGELFF.

There are a few counts of this clonotype. The rearrangement uses TRBV11-1 and TRBJ2-3; D not resolved. CDR1 and CDR2 (germline): SGHAT, FQDESV (reference sequence). This CDR3 region has 15 residues. Deletions cut 5 bases from V and 0 bases from J, with 12 bases between. The CDR3 spells CASSKTLLSTDTQYF. CDR3 nucleotide sequence: TGTGCCAGCAGCAAGACACTCCTTAGCACAGATACGCAGTATTTT. Full variable domain (remainder filled in from reference TRBV11-1 and TRBJ2-3): EAEVAQSPRYKITEKSQAVAFWCDPISGHATLYWYRQILGQGPELLVQFQDESVVDDSQLPKDRFSAERLKGVDSTLKIQPAELGDSAMYLCASSKTLLSTDTQYFGPGTRLTVL.

The CDR3 DNA follows: TGTGCCAGCAGTACGGACCTAGACTACGAGCAGTACTTC. Translated: CASSTDLDYEQYF. V is TRBV7-9 and J is TRBJ2-7; D gene ambiguous. CDR3 length: 13 amino acids. Germline V CDR1 and CDR2: SEHNR, FQNEAQ (reference sequence). With 6 bases removed from V and 3 bases from J, the gap between germline ends came to 12 bases.

The chain carries TRBV20-1 and TRBJ2-3; D may be TRBD2 (5 bases). There are 15 residues in the CDR3. With 3 bases removed from V and 3 bases from J, the gap between germline ends came to 16 bases. Germline values: CDR1 DFQATT, CDR2 SNEGSKA (reference sequence). CDR3 amino acids: CSASFARTPTDTQYF. The CDR3 DNA reads TGCAGTGCTAGTTTTGCGCGGACTCCAACAGATACGCAGTATTTT.

Details on this clonotype: Since the CDR3 does not end with the conserved phenylalanine or tryptophan, this likely comes from a read error. This chain joins TRBV20-1 and TRBJ1-1; 11 bases align to TRBD1. V lost 6 bases to trimming and J lost 2 bases; unmatched junction nucleotides: 5. CDR1 is DFQATT, CDR2 SNEGSKA, per germline (reference sequence). The CDR3 loop spans 14 amino acids. For the CDR3, the DNA is TGCAGTGCCGTGGACAGGGGGCTAAACACTGAAGCTTTCTCT. Amino acid sequence: CSAVDRGLNTEAFS.

The sample holds a few counts of this clonotype. The V and J genes are TRBV7-3 and TRBJ2-2; tentatively, D is TRBD1 or TRBD2 (7 bases each). CDR1 is SGHTA and CDR2 is FQGTGA in the germline V gene. V was cut by 5 bases and J by 6 bases, with 13 bases left in between. CDR3 length: 14 residues. CDR3 residues: CASSPSGGAGELFF. The CDR3, as DNA: TGTGCCAGCAGCCCCTCAGGGGGGGCCGGGGAGCTGTTTTTT.

This clonotype was detected only a few times. The rearrangement joins TRBV19 to TRBJ2-2; D not certain. V lost 5 bases and J lost 1, with 8 bases in between. CDR3 length equals 14 residues. CDR1 is LNHDA and CDR2 is SQIVND in the germline V gene (reference sequence). The CDR3: CASSPARNTGELFF. The CDR3 bases are TGTGCCAGTAGTCCAGCGAGGAACACCGGGGAGCTGTTTTTT.

The V call is TRBV6-5, the J call TRBJ2-2, with a possible D match to TRBD2 (6 bases). The CDR3 runs 20 residues. Germline loops: CDR1 MNHEY, CDR2 SVGAGI. V lost 2 bases to trimming and J lost 2 bases, with 24 bases between them. The CDR3 is CASSYRGAIPGTPNTGELFF. Here the CDR3 DNA reads TGTGCCAGCAGTTACAGAGGTGCGATTCCGGGGACTCCCAACACCGGGGAGCTGTTTTTT.

V usage is TRBV20-1 and J usage is TRBJ1-2, with D uncertain. The CDR3 has 11 residues. The V end was cut by 5 bases, the J end by 4 bases, with 8 bases between. Germline assignment: CDR1 DFQATT and CDR2 SNEGSKA (reference sequence). The CDR3 nucleotides read TGCAGTGCTCCACAGATCTATGGCTACACCTTC. This gives the protein CSAPQIYGYTF.

This clonotype was observed a handful of times. This chain uses TRBV20-1 with TRBJ2-7, with 9 bases aligning to TRBD1. The germline gives CDR1 DFQATT, CDR2 SNEGSKA (reference sequence). The V and J ends lost 5 bases and 2 bases, in that order; junction bases with no gene match: 10. The CDR3 loop spans 15 amino acids. CDR3 DNA sequence: TGCAGTGCTGACCCCCGGGACAGGGTCACCTACGAGCAGTACTTC. Its protein product is CSADPRDRVTYEQYF.

The chain combines TRBV7-9 with TRBJ1-4, with TRBD1 matching over 8 bases. Germline lookup yields CDR1 SEHNR and CDR2 FQNEAQ (reference sequence). The CDR3 sequence is 14 residues long. Losses at the gene ends were 2 bases for V and 8 bases for J; bases not matched to a gene: 4. The CDR3 DNA reads as TGTGCCAGCAGCTTATTACAGGGGGGGGAAAAACTGTTTTTT. This translates into CASSLLQGGEKLFF.

The CDR3 spells CASSAKSFGDRGGYGYTF. For the CDR3, the DNA is TGTGCCAGCAGTGCCAAAAGTTTCGGGGACCGTGGTGGCTATGGCTACACCTTC. V usage is TRBV6-1 and J usage is TRBJ1-2; possibly TRBD1 for D (5 bases). The germline gives CDR1 MNHNS, CDR2 SASEGT. V gave up 4 bases and J gave up 4 bases, with 25 bases separating them. This CDR3 spans 18 amino acids.

The chain couples TRBV7-6 to TRBJ1-2, with a possible D match to TRBD1 (5 bases). Trimming pared 6 bases from V and 1 base from J, leaving 15 bases between. Germline lookup yields CDR1 SGHVS and CDR2 FNYEAQ. This CDR3 region has 15 residues. The CDR3 DNA sequence: TGTGCCAGCAGTTATGACAGAACTCTTAACTATGGCTACACCTTC. Its translation is CASSYDRTLNYGYTF. Complete variable domain (other parts from reference TRBV7-6 and TRBJ1-2): GAGVSQSPRYKVTKRGQDVALRCDPISGHVSLYWYRQALGQGPEFLTYFNYEAQQDKSGLPNDRFSAERPEGSISTLTIQRTEQRDSAMYRCASSYDRTLNYGYTFGSGTRLTVV.

The chain carries TRBV7-2 and TRBJ2-3; D unresolved. The germline CDR1 and CDR2 sequences are SGHTA and FQGNSA. V lost 4 bases, J lost 1 base, and 15 bases lay in between. The CDR3 length is 16 residues. The CDR3 bases are TGTGCCAGCAGCTCGATATCCCGAACGGGCACAGATACGCAGTATTTT. Its protein product is CASSSISRTGTDTQYF. The full variable domain, completed using reference TRBV7-2 and TRBJ2-3, is GAGVSQSPSNKVTEKGKDVELRCDPISGHTALYWYRQSLGQGLEFLIYFQGNSAPDKSGLPSDRFSAERTGGSVSTLTIQRTQQEDSAVYLCASSSISRTGTDTQYFGPGTRLTVL.

The DNA for the CDR3 is TGTGCCAGCAGGGGGGGGAATTCCTACAATGAGCAGTTCTTC. It translates to CASRGGNSYNEQFF. The chain is built from TRBV7-2 and TRBJ2-1; 7 positions agree with TRBD2. The germline V gene has CDR1 SGHTA and CDR2 FQGNSA. The CDR3 is made up of 14 amino acids. V trimming: 6 bases; J trimming: 1 base; junction bases outside the gene matches: 3.

J is TRBJ2-5 and V is TRBV5-5, with D uncertain. Germline CDR1 and CDR2: SGHKS and YYEKEE (reference sequence). The CDR3 extends over 14 amino acids. The V and J ends lost 3 bases and 5 bases respectively, with 14 bases between them. The CDR3 DNA sequence: TGTGCCAGCAGCTCGCCCTCAGACGGGGAGACCCAGTACTTC. Protein: CASSSPSDGETQYF.

V is TRBV20-1 and J is TRBJ2-7; tentative D call: TRBD2 (6 bases). The germline gives CDR1 DFQATT, CDR2 SNEGSKA (reference sequence). Trimming took off 1 base at V and 4 bases at J, with 23 bases between the two ends. The CDR3 is 17 amino acids. CDR3 in amino acids: CSARGASGQAIGYEQYF. CDR3 nucleotide sequence: TGCAGTGCTAGAGGGGCCAGCGGGCAGGCCATCGGATACGAGCAGTACTTC.

This clonotype showed up just a few times. The chain employs TRBV20-1 and TRBJ1-2, with D maybe TRBD1 (5 bases). V was trimmed by 7 bases and J by 4 bases, leaving 13 bases between them. The CDR3 has 12 amino acids. Germline CDR1 and CDR2: DFQATT and SNEGSKA (reference sequence). The CDR3 coding sequence is TGCAGTGTCCCCCCTGGGGGCTATGGCTACACCTTC. It is translated as CSVPPGGYGYTF.

This clonotype turned up a few times. The chain uses TRBV19 and TRBJ2-5, with D uncertain. The V and J ends lost 5 bases and 3 bases respectively, with 10 bases between them. CDR3 size: 13 residues. Germline V lookup: CDR1 LNHDA, CDR2 SQIVND (reference sequence). The CDR3 loop reads CASSDQVKETQYF. The CDR3 bases are TGTGCCAGTAGTGACCAGGTCAAAGAGACCCAGTACTTC. The full variable domain, in which reference TRBV19 and TRBJ2-5 provide the parts outside the CDR3, is DGGITQSPKYLFRKEGQNVTLSCEQNLNHDAMYWYRQDPGQGLRLIYYSQIVNDFQKGDIAEGYSVSREKKESFPLTVTSAQKNPTAFYLCASSDQVKETQYFGPGTRLLVL.

The J gene is TRBJ2-3, the V gene TRBV20-1; D is uncertain. The V and J ends lost 1 base and 2 bases respectively, with 13 bases between them. This CDR3 is 15 amino acids long. Germline CDR1 and CDR2: DFQATT and SNEGSKA (reference sequence). The CDR3 coding sequence is TGCAGTGCTAGAGGTACCAGAACTTCCACAGATACGCAGTATTTT. Translation: CSARGTRTSTDTQYF.